This T cell receptor beta chain was identified in a study of monozygotic twins with inflammatory bowel disease. Points from the study as a whole: Inverse Simpson values showed less TCRbeta diversity in IBD patients than in their healthy co-twins. Repertoire similarity did not separate concordant from discordant twins, possibly from limited power.

Concerning this clonotype itself: Its antigen is as yet unknown.

Researchers used template switching to add UMIs featuring a 6-nucleotide sample barcode. From its re-call of the 5' RACE reads, TCRdb lists each CDR3 protein once, without DNA. Its clone listing holds about 440,000 distinct CDR3 sequences. The germline V gene has CDR1 SGHNT and CDR2 YYREEE (reference sequence). The CDR3 spans 15 residues. This clonotype was sampled from a human donor with ulcerative colitis or Crohn's disease, or a healthy co-twin of an affected twin (not recorded which). What was sequenced was blood. The V call is TRBV5-4, the J call TRBJ1-6. The CDR3 reads CASRKNSGGNSPLHF.